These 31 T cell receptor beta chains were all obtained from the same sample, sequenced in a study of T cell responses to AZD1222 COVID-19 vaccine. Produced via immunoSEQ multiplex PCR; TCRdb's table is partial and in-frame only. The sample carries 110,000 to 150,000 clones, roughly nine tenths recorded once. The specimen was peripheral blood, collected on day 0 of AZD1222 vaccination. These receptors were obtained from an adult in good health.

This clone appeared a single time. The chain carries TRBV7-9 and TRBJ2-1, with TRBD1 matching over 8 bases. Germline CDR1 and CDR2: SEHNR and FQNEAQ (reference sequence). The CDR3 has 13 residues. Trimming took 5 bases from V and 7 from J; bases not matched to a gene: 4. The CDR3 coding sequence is TGTGCCAGCAGCCCGGACAGGGAAAATGAGCAGTTCTTC. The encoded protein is CASSPDRENEQFF.

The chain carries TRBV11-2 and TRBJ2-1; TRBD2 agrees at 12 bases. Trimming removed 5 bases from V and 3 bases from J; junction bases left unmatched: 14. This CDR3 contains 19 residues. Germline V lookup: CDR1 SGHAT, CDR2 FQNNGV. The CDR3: CASSLLRSTSGRGYNEQFF. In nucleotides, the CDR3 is TGTGCCAGCAGCCTTCTTCGTTCGACTAGCGGGAGAGGCTACAATGAGCAGTTCTTC.

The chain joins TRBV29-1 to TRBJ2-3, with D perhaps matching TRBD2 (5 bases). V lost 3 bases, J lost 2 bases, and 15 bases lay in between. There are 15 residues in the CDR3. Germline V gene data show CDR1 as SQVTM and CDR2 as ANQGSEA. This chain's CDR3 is CSVEVRERATDTQYF. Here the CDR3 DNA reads TGCAGCGTTGAGGTCCGGGAAAGGGCCACAGATACGCAGTATTTT.

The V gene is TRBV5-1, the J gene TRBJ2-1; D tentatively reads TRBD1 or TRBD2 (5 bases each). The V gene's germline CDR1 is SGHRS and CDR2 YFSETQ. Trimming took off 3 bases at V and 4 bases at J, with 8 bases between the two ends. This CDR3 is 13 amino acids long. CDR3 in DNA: TGCGCCAGCAGCTGGGACGGGTACAATGAGCAGTTCTTC. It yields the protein CASSWDGYNEQFF.

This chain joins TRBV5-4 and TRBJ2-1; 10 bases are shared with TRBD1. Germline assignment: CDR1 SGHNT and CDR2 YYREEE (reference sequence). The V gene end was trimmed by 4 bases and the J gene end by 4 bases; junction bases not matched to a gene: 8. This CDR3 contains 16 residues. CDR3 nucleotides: TGTGCCAGCAGCCTCCCCCGGGACAGGGGTTACAATGAGCAGTTCTTC. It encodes CASSLPRDRGYNEQFF. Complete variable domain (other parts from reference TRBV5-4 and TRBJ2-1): ETGVTQSPTHLIKTRGQQVTLRCSSQSGHNTVSWYQQALGQGPQFIFQYYREEENGRGNFPPRFSGLQFPNYSSELNVNALELDDSALYLCASSLPRDRGYNEQFFGPGTRLTVL.

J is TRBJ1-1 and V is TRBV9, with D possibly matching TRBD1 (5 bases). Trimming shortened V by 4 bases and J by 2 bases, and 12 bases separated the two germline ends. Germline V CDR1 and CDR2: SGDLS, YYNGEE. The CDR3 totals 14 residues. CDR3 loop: CASSSGTVNTEAFF. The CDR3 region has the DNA TGTGCCAGCAGCTCCGGGACGGTAAACACTGAAGCTTTCTTT.

The CDR3 region has the DNA TGCGCCAGCAGTCAATCGGCTAGCGGGGACTGCTACGAGCAGTACTTC. Amino acid sequence: CASSQSASGDCYEQYF. This chain uses TRBV23-1 with TRBJ2-7; TRBD2 agrees at 9 bases. TRBV23-1 belongs to the ORF category, with a function that is uncertain. The CDR3 is 16 amino acids. V lost 0 bases to trimming and J lost 3 bases; unmatched junction nucleotides: 6.

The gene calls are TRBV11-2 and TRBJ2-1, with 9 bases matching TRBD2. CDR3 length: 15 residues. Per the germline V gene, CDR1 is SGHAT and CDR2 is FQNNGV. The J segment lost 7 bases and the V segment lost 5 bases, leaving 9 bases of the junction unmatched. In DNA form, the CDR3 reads TGTGCCAGCAGCCGGCTAGCGGGAAGGAGAAATGAGCAGTTCTTC. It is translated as CASSRLAGRRNEQFF.

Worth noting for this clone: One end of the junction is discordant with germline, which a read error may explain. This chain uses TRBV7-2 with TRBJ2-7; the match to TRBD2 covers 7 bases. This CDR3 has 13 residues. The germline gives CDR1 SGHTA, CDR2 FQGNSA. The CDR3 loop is CASSREAGYEQYF. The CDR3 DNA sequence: TGTGCCAGCAGCCGCGAAGCGGGGTACGAGCAGTATTTC.

CDR3 in amino acids: CASSLEQTGELFF. The CDR3 DNA sequence: TGTGCCAGCAGCTTAGAACAAACCGGGGAGCTGTTTTTT. The chain links TRBV7-2 to TRBJ2-2; D remains unclear. Trimming shortened V by 1 base and J by 5 bases, and 5 bases separated the two germline ends. There are 13 residues in the CDR3. The germline CDR1 and CDR2 sequences are SGHTA and FQGNSA.

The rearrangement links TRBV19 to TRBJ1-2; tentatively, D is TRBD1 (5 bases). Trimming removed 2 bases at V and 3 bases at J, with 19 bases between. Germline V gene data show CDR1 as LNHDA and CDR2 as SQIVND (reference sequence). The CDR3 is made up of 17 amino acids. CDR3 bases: TGTGCCAGTAGTATATACAGCACTCGAAGGGGTGACTATGGCTACACCTTC. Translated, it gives CASSIYSTRRGDYGYTF.

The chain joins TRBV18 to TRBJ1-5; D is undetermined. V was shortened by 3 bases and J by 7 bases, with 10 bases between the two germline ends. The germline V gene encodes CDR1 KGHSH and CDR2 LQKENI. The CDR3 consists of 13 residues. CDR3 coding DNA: TGTGCCAGCTCACCCCGAGGGTTGCAGCCCCAGCATTTT. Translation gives CASSPRGLQPQHF.

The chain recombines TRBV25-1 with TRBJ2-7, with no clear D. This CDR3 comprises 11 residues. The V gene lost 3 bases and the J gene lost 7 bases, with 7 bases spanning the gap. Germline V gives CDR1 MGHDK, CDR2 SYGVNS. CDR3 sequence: CASSEPFEQYF. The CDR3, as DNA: TGTGCCAGCAGTGAGCCCTTTGAGCAGTACTTC.

CDR3 in amino acids: CASSIISHREAFF. The CDR3 region has the DNA TGTGCCAGTAGTATAATCTCCCACAGGGAAGCTTTCTTT. V and J are TRBV19 and TRBJ1-1; D is possibly TRBD1 (5 bases). V was cut by 2 bases and J by 8 bases, with 12 bases left in between. Germline V CDR1 and CDR2: LNHDA, SQIVND (reference sequence). The CDR3 length is 13 residues.

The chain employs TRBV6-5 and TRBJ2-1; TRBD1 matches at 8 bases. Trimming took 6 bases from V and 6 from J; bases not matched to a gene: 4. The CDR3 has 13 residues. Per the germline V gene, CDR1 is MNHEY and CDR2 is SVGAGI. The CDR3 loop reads CASSRGTGNEQFF. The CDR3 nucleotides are TGTGCCAGCAGCCGTGGGACAGGCAATGAGCAGTTCTTC.

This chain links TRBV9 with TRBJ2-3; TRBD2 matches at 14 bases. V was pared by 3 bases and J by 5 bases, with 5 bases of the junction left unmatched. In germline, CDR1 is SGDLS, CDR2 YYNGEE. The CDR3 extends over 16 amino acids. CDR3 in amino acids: CASSGGTSGRVDTQYF. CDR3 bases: TGTGCCAGCAGCGGGGGGACTAGCGGGAGAGTAGATACGCAGTATTTT.

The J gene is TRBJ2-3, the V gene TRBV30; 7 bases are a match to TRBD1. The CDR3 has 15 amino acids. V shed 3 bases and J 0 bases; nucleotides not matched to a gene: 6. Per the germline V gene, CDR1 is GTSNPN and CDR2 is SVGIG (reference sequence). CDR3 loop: CAWSGGDSSTDTQYF. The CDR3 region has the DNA TGTGCCTGGAGCGGTGGGGACAGCAGCACAGATACGCAGTATTTT.

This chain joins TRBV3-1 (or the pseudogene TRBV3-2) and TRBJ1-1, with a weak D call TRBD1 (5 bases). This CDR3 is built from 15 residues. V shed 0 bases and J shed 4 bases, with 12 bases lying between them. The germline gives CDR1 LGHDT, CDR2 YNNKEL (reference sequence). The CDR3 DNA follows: TGTGCCAGCAGCCAAGAGGGGGGATGGGGCACTGAAGCTTTCTTT. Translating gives CASSQEGGWGTEAFF.

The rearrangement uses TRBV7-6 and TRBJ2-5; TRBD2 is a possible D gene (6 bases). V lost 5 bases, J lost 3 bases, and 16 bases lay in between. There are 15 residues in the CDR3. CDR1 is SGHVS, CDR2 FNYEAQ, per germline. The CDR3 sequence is CASSPLKVAEETQYF. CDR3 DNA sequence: TGTGCCAGCAGCCCACTGAAGGTAGCGGAAGAGACCCAGTACTTC. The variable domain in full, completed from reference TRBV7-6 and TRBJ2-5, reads GAGVSQSPRYKVTKRGQDVALRCDPISGHVSLYWYRQALGQGPEFLTYFNYEAQQDKSGLPNDRFSAERPEGSISTLTIQRTEQRDSAMYRCASSPLKVAEETQYFGPGTRLLVL.

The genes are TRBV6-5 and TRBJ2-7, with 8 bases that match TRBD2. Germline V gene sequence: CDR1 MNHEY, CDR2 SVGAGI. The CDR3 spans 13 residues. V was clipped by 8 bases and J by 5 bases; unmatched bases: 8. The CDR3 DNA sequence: TGTGCCAGCGGATGGACTAGCATCAACGAGCAGTACTTC. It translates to CASGWTSINEQYF.

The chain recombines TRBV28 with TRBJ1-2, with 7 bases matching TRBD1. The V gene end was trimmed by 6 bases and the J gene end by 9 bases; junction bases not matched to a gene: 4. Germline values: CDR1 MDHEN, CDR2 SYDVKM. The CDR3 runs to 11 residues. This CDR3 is CASRQGGSYTF. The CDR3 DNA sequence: TGTGCCAGCAGGCAAGGGGGCAGCTACACCTTC.

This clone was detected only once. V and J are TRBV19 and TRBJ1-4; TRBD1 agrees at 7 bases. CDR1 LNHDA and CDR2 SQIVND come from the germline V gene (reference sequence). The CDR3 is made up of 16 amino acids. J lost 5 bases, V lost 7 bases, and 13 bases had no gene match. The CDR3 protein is CASIGGADRGNEKLFF. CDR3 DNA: TGTGCCAGTATAGGGGGCGCCGACAGAGGGAATGAAAAACTGTTTTTT. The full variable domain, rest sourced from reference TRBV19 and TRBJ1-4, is DGGITQSPKYLFRKEGQNVTLSCEQNLNHDAMYWYRQDPGQGLRLIYYSQIVNDFQKGDIAEGYSVSREKKESFPLTVTSAQKNPTAFYLCASIGGADRGNEKLFFGSGTQLSVL.

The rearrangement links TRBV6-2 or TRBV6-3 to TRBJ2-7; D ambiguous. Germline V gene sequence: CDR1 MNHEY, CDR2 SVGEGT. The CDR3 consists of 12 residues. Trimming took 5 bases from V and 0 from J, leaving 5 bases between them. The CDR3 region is CASSAASYEQYF. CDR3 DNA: TGTGCCAGCAGTGCAGCCTCCTACGAGCAGTACTTC.

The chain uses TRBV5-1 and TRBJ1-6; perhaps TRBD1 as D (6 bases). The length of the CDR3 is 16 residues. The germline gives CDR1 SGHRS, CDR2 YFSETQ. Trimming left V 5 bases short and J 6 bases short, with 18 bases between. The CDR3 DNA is TGCGCCAGCAGGGGCGATATGGGACATGGTAATTCACCCCTCCACTTT. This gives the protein CASRGDMGHGNSPLHF.

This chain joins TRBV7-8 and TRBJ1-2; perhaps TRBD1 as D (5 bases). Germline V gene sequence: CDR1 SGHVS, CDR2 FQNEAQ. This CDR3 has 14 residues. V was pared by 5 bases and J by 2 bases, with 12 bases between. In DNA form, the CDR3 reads TGTGCCAGCAGCCCGACCGACAGAAACTATGGCTACACCTTC. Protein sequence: CASSPTDRNYGYTF.

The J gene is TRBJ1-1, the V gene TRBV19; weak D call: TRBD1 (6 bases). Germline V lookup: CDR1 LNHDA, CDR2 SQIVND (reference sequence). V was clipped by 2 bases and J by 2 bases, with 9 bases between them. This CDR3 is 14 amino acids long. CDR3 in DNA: TGTGCCAGTAGTATACAGGGGCTCAACACTGAAGCTTTCTTT. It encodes CASSIQGLNTEAFF.

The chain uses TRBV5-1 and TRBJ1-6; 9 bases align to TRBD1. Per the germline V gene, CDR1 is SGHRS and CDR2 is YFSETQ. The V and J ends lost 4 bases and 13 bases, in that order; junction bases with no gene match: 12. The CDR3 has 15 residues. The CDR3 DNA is TGCGCCAGCAGCCTGCGGTCGACAGGGGGGCTCCCCCTCCACTTT. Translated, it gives CASSLRSTGGLPLHF.

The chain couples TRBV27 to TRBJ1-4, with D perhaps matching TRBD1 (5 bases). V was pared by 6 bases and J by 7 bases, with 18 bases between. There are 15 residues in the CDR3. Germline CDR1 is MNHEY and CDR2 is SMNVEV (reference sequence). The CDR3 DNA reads TGTGCCAGCAGCCTACTTACGGGACGTATTGAAAAACTGTTTTTT. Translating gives CASSLLTGRIEKLFF.

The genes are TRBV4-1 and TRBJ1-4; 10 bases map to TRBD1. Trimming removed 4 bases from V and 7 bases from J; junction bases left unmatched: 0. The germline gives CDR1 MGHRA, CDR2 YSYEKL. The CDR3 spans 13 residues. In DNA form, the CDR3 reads TGCGCCAGCAGCCGGGACAGGGGTGAAAAACTGTTTTTT. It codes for CASSRDRGEKLFF.

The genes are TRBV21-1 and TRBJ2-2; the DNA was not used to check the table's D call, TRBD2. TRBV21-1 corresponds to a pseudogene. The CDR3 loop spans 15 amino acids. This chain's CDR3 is CARFPSGAYTGELFF. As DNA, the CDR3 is TGTGCCAGATTCCCTAGCGGGGCCTACACCGGGGAGCTGTTTTTT.

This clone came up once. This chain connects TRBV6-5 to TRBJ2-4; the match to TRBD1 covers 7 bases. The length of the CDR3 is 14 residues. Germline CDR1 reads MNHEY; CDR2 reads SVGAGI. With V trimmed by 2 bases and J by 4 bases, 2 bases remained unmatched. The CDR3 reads CASSYTTGKNIQYF. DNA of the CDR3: TGTGCCAGCAGTTACACGACAGGGAAAAACATTCAGTACTTC.